The present TCR beta chain was sequenced within a study of Ad26.COV2.S vaccination and SARS-CoV-2 variants. Overall study context: Each vaccinee took Ad26.COV2.S intramuscularly, once or twice 56 days apart. Notes on the study in general: Higher spike-specific TCR breadth was found in vaccine recipients than in placebo recipients. Substantial breadth in spike-specific CD8+ and CD4+ T cell responses was reportedly seen after vaccination. Similar non-spike TCR breadth was seen in vaccine and placebo recipients.

The data were produced by immunoSEQ multiplex PCR, yet TCRdb's version contains in-frame clones alone and is incomplete. The table lists fewer than 900,000 clones, 89% of them singletons. V was clipped by 3 bases and J by 3 bases; unmatched bases: 3. From germline, CDR1 is SGHRS and CDR2 YFSETQ. The CDR3 is made up of 14 amino acids. About this clone itself: Antigen: not known.

Treatment denoted: roughly 20 received Ad26.COV2.S at low or high dose, single or two shots; about 5 received placebo; per-sample allocation not given. Material that was analyzed had been drawn on day 63 after the first vaccine or placebo injection. The chain combines TRBV5-1 with TRBJ2-7; 10 nucleotides align to TRBD1. The origin of this receptor is a person between 18 and 59 years old who received the Ad26.COV2.S COVID-19 vaccine or a placebo. The sequencing used peripheral blood, collected in a trial of Ad26.COV2.S vaccine versus placebo. As DNA, the CDR3 is TGCGCCAGCAGCTGGACAGGGGGAAGCTACGAGCAGTACTTC. Its protein is CASSWTGGSYEQYF.